The 27 T cell receptor beta chains in this list originate from one sample, sequenced in a study of T cell changes during pregnancy in multiple sclerosis. Data came from immunoSEQ multiplex PCR; TCRdb stores just in-frame clones and leaves some out. Altogether about 51,000 clones are present, approximately 92% being singletons, with the ten largest covering around 0.61%. The sequencing used CD4+ T cells from peripheral blood mononuclear cells, collected in the third trimester of pregnancy. Source of these receptors: a female donor with multiple sclerosis, enrolled in a pregnancy study.

The chain is built from TRBV7-6 and TRBJ2-1; 9 bases map to TRBD1. Germline V CDR1 and CDR2: SGHVS, FNYEAQ. This CDR3 is 13 amino acids long. V lost 2 bases and J lost 14; bases outside the gene matches: 7. This chain's CDR3 is CASSLRGQGGEFF. CDR3 bases: TGTGCCAGCAGCTTACGGGGACAGGGTGGGGAGTTCTTC.

The chain combines TRBV5-1 with TRBJ2-7, with D perhaps TRBD1 (6 bases). This CDR3 comprises 15 residues. Germline V lookup: CDR1 SGHRS, CDR2 YFSETQ. Trimming shortened V by 0 bases and J by 2 bases, and 12 bases separated the two germline ends. The CDR3 DNA reads TGCGCCAGCAGCTTGGCCCCAGGGGATACCTACGAGCAGTACTTC. It is translated as CASSLAPGDTYEQYF.

The chain combines TRBV14 with TRBJ2-7, with TRBD2 matching 8 bases. The CDR3 consists of 15 residues. V dropped 6 bases and J dropped 0; count of bases not matched to a gene: 7. In germline, CDR1 is SGHDN, CDR2 FVKESK. The CDR3 region is CASRESGGNSYEQYF. The CDR3 DNA reads as TGTGCCAGCAGAGAAAGCGGGGGTAACTCCTACGAGCAGTACTTC.

The chain joins TRBV29-1 to TRBJ2-1; 10 bases line up with TRBD1. The CDR3 has 17 residues. The germline V gene has CDR1 SQVTM and CDR2 ANQGSEA. V dropped 5 bases and J dropped 4; count of bases not matched to a gene: 14. The CDR3 nucleotides read TGCAGCGTTTGGGGGGGTGTGGGACAGGGGTTATACAATGAGCAGTTCTTC. It is translated as CSVWGGVGQGLYNEQFF.

This clone was seen just once. The CDR3 sequence: CASSYSTSSGGYTF. The CDR3 DNA reads as TGTGCCAGCAGTTACTCGACCAGTAGCGGGGGCTACACCTTC. The chain has TRBV6-5 and TRBJ1-2; D is ambiguous. This CDR3 is 14 amino acids long. V dropped 0 bases and J dropped 8 bases, with 13 bases sitting between them. Germline assignment: CDR1 MNHEY and CDR2 SVGAGI.

This chain joins TRBV19 and TRBJ2-1, with D possibly TRBD1 on 6 matching bases. The CDR3 sequence is 15 residues long. Trimming left V 4 bases short and J 4 bases short, with 14 bases between. Germline assignment: CDR1 LNHDA and CDR2 SQIVND (reference sequence). The CDR3 sequence is CASSTSGQLYNEQFF. In DNA form, the CDR3 reads TGTGCCAGTAGTACTTCCGGACAGCTTTACAATGAGCAGTTCTTC.

J is TRBJ2-1 and V is TRBV9; D uncertain. The CDR3 runs 15 residues. CDR1 SGDLS and CDR2 YYNGEE come from the germline V gene. Trimming shortened V by 3 bases and J by 5 bases, and 15 bases separated the two germline ends. In DNA, the CDR3 is TGTGCCAGCAGCGATCAGGCGATCCCTCACAATGAGCAGTTCTTC. This gives the protein CASSDQAIPHNEQFF. Combining the CDR3 with reference TRBV9 and TRBJ2-1 gives the whole variable domain DSGVTQTPKHLITATGQRVTLRCSPRSGDLSVYWYQQSLDQGLQFLIQYYNGEERAKGNILERFSAQQFPDLHSELNLSSLELGDSALYFCASSDQAIPHNEQFFGPGTRLTVL.

The V call is TRBV19, the J call TRBJ1-2; possible D gene TRBD1, 5 bases. V was cut by 6 bases and J by 8 bases, with 22 bases left in between. There are 15 residues in the CDR3. CDR1 LNHDA and CDR2 SQIVND come from the germline V gene (reference sequence). For the CDR3, the DNA is TGTGCCAGTAGCTCAGAAATAGGGGTTCTCGTCGGCTACACCTTC. Amino acids: CASSSEIGVLVGYTF.

V usage is TRBV5-1 and J usage is TRBJ1-1; TRBD1 agrees at 7 bases. The trim removed 1 base at V and 4 bases at J, leaving 7 bases unmatched. Germline V gene lookup returns CDR1 SGHRS and CDR2 YFSETQ. This CDR3 is 15 amino acids long. Here the CDR3 reads CASSLTGDRVTEAFF. DNA of the CDR3: TGCGCCAGCAGCTTGACAGGGGATCGTGTCACTGAAGCTTTCTTT.

The rearrangement uses TRBV6-6 and TRBJ2-7, with 7 bases lining up with TRBD1. J lost 0 bases, V lost 6 bases, and 5 bases had no gene match. CDR3 length: 14 amino acids. Germline V gene lookup returns CDR1 MNHNY and CDR2 SVGAGI (reference sequence). Written as DNA, the CDR3 is TGTGCCAGCAGCCCCGGGACAGCCTCCTACGAGCAGTACTTC. It is translated as CASSPGTASYEQYF.

The genes are TRBV9 and TRBJ2-7; 8 nucleotides agree with TRBD1. The junction had 8 bases not matched to a gene; V was cut back by 3 bases and J by 3 bases. The CDR3 spans 15 residues. Germline-derived CDR1 and CDR2 are SGDLS and YYNGEE. The CDR3 loop reads CASSERTGWGYEQYF. The CDR3 region has the DNA TGTGCCAGCAGCGAAAGGACAGGGTGGGGCTACGAGCAGTACTTC. Together with reference TRBV9 and TRBJ2-7, the CDR3 gives the full variable domain: DSGVTQTPKHLITATGQRVTLRCSPRSGDLSVYWYQQSLDQGLQFLIQYYNGEERAKGNILERFSAQQFPDLHSELNLSSLELGDSALYFCASSERTGWGYEQYFGPGTRLTVT.

CDR3 DNA: TGTGCCAGCAAAAGGGGGATTTCGGGGGGCCGTACAGATACGCAGTATTTT. Residues: CASKRGISGGRTDTQYF. The rearrangement uses TRBV2 and TRBJ2-3, with D possibly being TRBD2 (7 bases). Germline values: CDR1 SNHLY, CDR2 FYNNEI. Trimming removed 7 bases from V and 3 bases from J, with 23 bases in between. This CDR3 contains 17 residues.

This chain joins TRBV28 and TRBJ2-5; 10 bases are a match to TRBD2. The CDR3 sequence is 17 residues long. V was pared by 6 bases and J by 5 bases, with 15 bases of the junction left unmatched. CDR1 and CDR2 from the germline V gene are MDHEN and SYDVKM. CDR3: CASSAPSSSGRAETQYF. The CDR3 DNA is TGTGCCAGCAGCGCCCCATCTTCCAGCGGGAGGGCCGAGACCCAGTACTTC.

The chain carries TRBV5-5 and TRBJ2-7; TRBD1 matches 9 bases. The CDR3 loop spans 15 amino acids. The V and J ends lost 1 base and 1 base, in that order; junction bases with no gene match: 3. Per the germline V gene, CDR1 is SGHKS and CDR2 is YYEKEE (reference sequence). CDR3 sequence reads: CASSLIGTGSYEQYF. CDR3 DNA sequence: TGTGCCAGCAGCTTGATCGGGACAGGGTCCTACGAGCAGTACTTC. Variable domain in full (rest from reference TRBV5-5 and TRBJ2-7): DAGVTQSPTHLIKTRGQQVTLRCSPISGHKSVSWYQQVLGQGPQFIFQYYEKEERGRGNFPDRFSARQFPNYSSELNVNALLLGDSALYLCASSLIGTGSYEQYFGPGTRLTVT.

V gene TRBV7-2 combines with J gene TRBJ2-3; 10 bases agree with TRBD1. CDR3 length: 14 residues. CDR1 is SGHTA, CDR2 FQGNSA, per germline. After removal of 5 bases from V and 5 bases from J, the junction contained 4 bases not matched to a gene. In DNA form, the CDR3 reads TGTGCCAGCAGCCCTGACAGGGGGCGAGATACGCAGTATTTT. Protein: CASSPDRGRDTQYF.

J is TRBJ2-1 and V is TRBV15, with 7 bases fitting TRBD2. CDR3 size: 15 residues. The germline V gene has CDR1 LNHNV and CDR2 YYDKDF (reference sequence). The V gene end was trimmed by 0 bases and the J gene end by 15 bases; junction bases not matched to a gene: 14. CDR3 DNA sequence: TGTGCCACCAGCAGAGATGTGGGCGGGAGACCTACTACGTTCTTC. Residues: CATSRDVGGRPTTFF.

The rearrangement joins TRBV7-2 to TRBJ2-5; 10 bases align to TRBD2. With V trimmed by 0 bases and J by 2 bases, 9 bases remained unmatched. The CDR3 runs to 18 residues. CDR1 and CDR2 (germline): SGHTA, FQGNSA. CDR3 residues: CASSLALGSGRNQETQYF. As DNA, the CDR3 is TGTGCCAGCAGCTTAGCGCTCGGTAGCGGGAGGAATCAAGAGACCCAGTACTTC.

Here the CDR3 reads CASSIVTGRGTGELFF. DNA for the CDR3: TGTGCCAGTAGTATCGTCACAGGGCGAGGTACCGGGGAGCTGTTTTTT. V gene TRBV19 combines with J gene TRBJ2-2; D perhaps matches TRBD1 (6 bases). This CDR3 spans 16 amino acids. The germline V gene has CDR1 LNHDA and CDR2 SQIVND (reference sequence). V lost 3 bases and J lost 5, with 16 bases in between.

V and J are TRBV7-9 and TRBJ1-1, with 9 bases lining up with TRBD1. The CDR3 runs 15 residues. V dropped 5 bases and J dropped 5; count of bases not matched to a gene: 9. The germline gives CDR1 SEHNR, CDR2 FQNEAQ (reference sequence). CDR3 amino acids: CASSILGTGNTEAFF. CDR3 in DNA: TGTGCCAGCAGCATACTGGGGACAGGGAATACTGAAGCTTTCTTT.

V gene TRBV28 combines with J gene TRBJ2-3, with 10 bases that match TRBD1. Looked up from germline, CDR1 is MDHEN and CDR2 is SYDVKM. V gave up 2 bases and J gave up 0 bases; unmatched junction bases: 2. CDR3 size: 16 residues. The CDR3 region is CASSLGGQGSTDTQYF. CDR3 bases: TGTGCCAGCAGTTTAGGGGGACAGGGGAGCACAGATACGCAGTATTTT.

The gene calls are TRBV25-1 and TRBJ1-1; D call uncertain. With 8 bases removed from V and 2 bases from J, the gap between germline ends came to 6 bases. Germline CDR1 reads MGHDK; CDR2 reads SYGVNS. This CDR3 is built from 11 residues. The CDR3 loop is CASLFNTEAFF. Written as DNA, the CDR3 is TGTGCCAGCCTTTTTAACACTGAAGCTTTCTTT.

The V gene is TRBV11-3, the J gene TRBJ2-1, with TRBD2 identical over 7 bases. Germline V gene lookup returns CDR1 SGHNT and CDR2 YENEEA. With 2 bases clipped from V and 3 bases from J, the junction kept 4 bases outside the gene matches. The CDR3 length is 15 residues. This CDR3 is CASSLSRGSYNEQFF. The CDR3 DNA follows: TGTGCCAGCAGCTTATCCCGCGGGAGCTACAATGAGCAGTTCTTC.

This chain links TRBV11-2 with TRBJ2-1; 10 bases align to TRBD2. This CDR3 has 16 residues. Trimming took 0 bases from V and 15 from J; bases not matched to a gene: 14. From germline, CDR1 is SGHAT and CDR2 FQNNGV. CDR3 bases: TGTGCCAGCAGCTTAGATCCCGGCCTAGCGGGAGAGAATTTGTTCTTC. Protein: CASSLDPGLAGENLFF.

The table lists this clone with a few counts. The V gene is TRBV6-5, the J gene TRBJ2-7; D unclear. CDR1 and CDR2 (germline): MNHEY, SVGAGI. The CDR3 runs to 14 residues. V was shortened by 6 bases and J by 1 base, with 13 bases between the two germline ends. The CDR3 bases are TGTGCCAGCAGGCCGTATGGCAGATCCTACGAGCAGTACTTC. As protein: CASRPYGRSYEQYF.

The chain combines TRBV19 with TRBJ2-3, with TRBD1 matching 7 bases. Germline-derived CDR1 and CDR2 are LNHDA and SQIVND (reference sequence). Trimming took 4 bases from V and 8 from J; bases not matched to a gene: 9. There are 14 residues in the CDR3. The CDR3 here is CASSTKQGSGTQYF. The CDR3 DNA reads as TGTGCCAGTAGTACAAAACAGGGGTCCGGTACGCAGTATTTT.

J is TRBJ2-3 and V is TRBV5-1; no firm D call. The germline V and J ends were trimmed by 1 base and 2 bases, with 5 bases remaining between them. Germline loops: CDR1 SGHRS, CDR2 YFSETQ. The CDR3 runs 13 residues. CDR3 sequence: CASSLYITDTQYF. CDR3 DNA: TGCGCCAGCAGCTTGTACATCACAGATACGCAGTATTTT.

The chain carries TRBV6-5 and TRBJ1-1, with 8 bases fitting TRBD1. Trimming at V came to 6 bases and at J to 5 bases, leaving 5 bases not matched to a gene. The germline CDR1 and CDR2 sequences are MNHEY and SVGAGI. The length of the CDR3 is 13 residues. The CDR3 region is CASRLTGGTEAFF. DNA for the CDR3: TGTGCCAGCAGACTAACAGGGGGGACTGAAGCTTTCTTT.